Below are 12 T cell receptor beta chains sequenced from a single sample in a study of blood T cell repertoires in COVID-19. Here immunoSEQ multiplex PCR was the method, and the copy in TCRdb shows in-frame clones only, minus some. This sample yields under 250,000 clones, of which approximately 91% are seen a single time; roughly 19% belongs to the top ten. Material for sequencing was peripheral blood. The source of these receptors is a man aged 50-59 years with COVID-19, enrolled during active disease.

J is TRBJ1-6 and V is TRBV21-1; the table's TRBD1 call for D was not verified on the DNA. TRBV21-1 is assigned pseudogene status. The CDR3 contains 19 residues. Here the CDR3 reads CASSKGIQGINSYNSPLHF. The CDR3 nucleotides are TGTGCCAGCAGCAAAGGAATACAGGGTATTAACTCCTATAATTCACCCCTCCACTTT.

The chain uses TRBV11-3 and TRBJ2-1; 9 bases are a match to TRBD2. CDR3 size: 13 residues. The J segment lost 7 bases and the V segment lost 8 bases, leaving 6 bases of the junction unmatched. Germline-derived CDR1 and CDR2 are SGHNT and YENEEA. Written as DNA, the CDR3 is TGTGCCAGCGCGGGGGGGCATCAAAATGAGCAGTTCTTC. Translating it yields CASAGGHQNEQFF.

The V call is TRBV2, the J call TRBJ2-1, with a possible D match to TRBD1 (5 bases). CDR1 and CDR2 from the germline V gene are SNHLY and FYNNEI. Trimming took off 8 bases at V and 9 bases at J, with 14 bases between the two ends. The CDR3 loop spans 12 amino acids. The CDR3 protein is CASRWGSGEQFF. The CDR3 DNA reads as TGTGCCAGCCGGTGGGGCTCCGGTGAGCAGTTCTTC.

In its sample, this clone was seen once. The chain is built from TRBV19 and TRBJ2-3; 7 nucleotides line up with TRBD2. Per the germline V gene, CDR1 is LNHDA and CDR2 is SQIVND (reference sequence). The V gene end was trimmed by 4 bases and the J gene end by 1 base; junction bases not matched to a gene: 8. This CDR3 region has 16 residues. CDR3 amino acids: CASSTRSGVGTDTQYF. The CDR3 DNA sequence: TGTGCCAGTAGTACGCGGAGCGGGGTGGGCACAGATACGCAGTATTTT.

The J gene is TRBJ2-1, the V gene TRBV24-1; 8 bases fit TRBD2. The CDR3 length is 15 residues. Germline CDR1 KGHDR, CDR2 SFDVKD. V lost 2 bases to trimming and J lost 3 bases; unmatched junction nucleotides: 2. This CDR3 is CATSDSGRGYNEQFF. The CDR3 bases are TGTGCCACCAGTGATTCCGGGAGGGGCTACAATGAGCAGTTCTTC.

This clone occurred once. The rearrangement joins TRBV7-2 to TRBJ2-2; TRBD2 aligns across 9 bases. Germline lookup yields CDR1 SGHTA and CDR2 FQGNSA. This CDR3 has 17 amino acids. V gave up 1 base and J gave up 4 bases; unmatched junction bases: 7. The CDR3 here is CASSLEARGGSTGELFF. CDR3 bases: TGTGCCAGCAGCTTAGAAGCGCGGGGGGGCAGCACCGGGGAGCTGTTTTTT. Filled out from reference TRBV7-2 and TRBJ2-2, the complete variable domain reads GAGVSQSPSNKVTEKGKDVELRCDPISGHTALYWYRQSLGQGLEFLIYFQGNSAPDKSGLPSDRFSAERTGGSVSTLTIQRTQQEDSAVYLCASSLEARGGSTGELFFGEGSRLTVL.

The rearrangement links TRBV6-6 to TRBJ1-2; 8 bases match TRBD1. CDR3 length: 14 amino acids. Germline CDR1 is MNHNY and CDR2 is SVGAGI (reference sequence). V lost 2 bases to trimming and J lost 3 bases; unmatched junction nucleotides: 2. CDR3 protein: CASSYATGDYGYTF. The CDR3 DNA reads as TGTGCCAGCAGTTACGCGACAGGGGACTATGGCTACACCTTC.

The chain is built from TRBV24-1 and TRBJ2-5, with D possibly TRBD1 on 6 matching bases. The V end was cut by 5 bases, the J end by 0 bases, with 12 bases between. The germline gives CDR1 KGHDR, CDR2 SFDVKD. The CDR3 has 15 amino acids. Written as DNA, the CDR3 is TGTGCCACCAGTGGGAAGACAGGTAACCAAGAGACCCAGTACTTC. It specifies CATSGKTGNQETQYF.

This CDR3 reads CASSQGRDSTLHF. The CDR3 bases are TGTGCCAGCAGCCAAGGCAGGGACTCGACCCTCCACTTT. The rearrangement uses TRBV3-1 (or the pseudogene TRBV3-2) and TRBJ1-6; D is possibly TRBD1 (5 bases). In germline, CDR1 is LGHDT, CDR2 YNNKEL (reference sequence). The CDR3 has 13 residues. Deletions cut 1 base from V and 14 bases from J, with 12 bases between.

Written as DNA, the CDR3 is TGCGCCAGCAGCCGCAGAGGGGGCGCCGGCACAGATACGCAGTATTTT. Residues: CASSRRGGAGTDTQYF. V and J are TRBV5-1 and TRBJ2-3; 7 bases are shared with TRBD1. CDR1 is SGHRS, CDR2 YFSETQ, per germline. This CDR3 has 16 residues. J was trimmed by 1 base and V by 4 bases; bases with no gene match: 9.

Here the CDR3 DNA reads TGTGCCAGCTCATCGAGACAGAACTACGAGCAGTACTTC. Translated, it gives CASSSRQNYEQYF. V usage is TRBV18 and J usage is TRBJ2-7, with D possibly being TRBD1 (5 bases). CDR3 length: 13 residues. The V gene lost 5 bases and the J gene lost 3 bases, with 11 bases spanning the gap. The germline gives CDR1 KGHSH, CDR2 LQKENI.

This clone showed up just a few times. As DNA, the CDR3 is TGTGCCAGCTCACCCAAACAGGGGGCAGGACAGCCCCAGCATTTT. Encoded protein: CASSPKQGAGQPQHF. The chain combines TRBV18 with TRBJ1-5; 9 positions match TRBD1. The V and J ends lost 3 bases and 7 bases, in that order; junction bases with no gene match: 7. Per the germline V gene, CDR1 is KGHSH and CDR2 is LQKENI. The CDR3 covers 15 residues.